Listed below are T cell receptor beta chains from one sample, sequenced in a study of human versus mouse CDR3 diversity and MHC coevolution. Produced via immunoSEQ multiplex PCR; TCRdb's table is partial and in-frame only. The data hold fewer than 80,000 clones, with 85% to 95% observed a single time. Source material: naive CD4+ T cells from blood. All receptors come from a person aged 25-75 years in good health. The CDR3 runs from the conserved cysteine through the conserved F or W. Each record gives: J gene, V gene, clone size, D gene, CDR3 protein, CDR3 DNA. D genes are given only for firm matches. The size field is filled for only some rows; it gives once, few, many or a size class.

J: TRBJ2-7; V: TRBV30; size: -; D: TRBD1; CDR3: CACAGQAISYEQYF; DNA: TGTGCCTGCGCGGGACAGGCGATCTCCTACGAGCAGTACTTC
J: TRBJ2-1; V: TRBV12-5; size: -; D: -; CDR3: CASGLGGNSYNEQFF; DNA: TGTGCTAGTGGTTTAGGCGGAAACTCCTACAATGAGCAGTTCTTC
J: TRBJ2-1; V: TRBV18; size: -; D: -; CDR3: CASSPKQSFYNEQFF; DNA: TGTGCCAGCTCACCGAAACAGAGCTTCTACAATGAGCAGTTCTTC
J: TRBJ2-7; V: TRBV18; size: -; D: -; CDR3: CASSRDNYEQYF; DNA: TGTGCCAGCTCACGGGACAACTACGAGCAGTACTTC
J: TRBJ2-7; V: TRBV18; size: -; D: TRBD1; CDR3: CASSPPRGQGAEQYF; DNA: TGTGCCAGCTCACCACCGCGGGGACAGGGAGCCGAGCAGTACTTC
J: TRBJ2-2; V: TRBV28; size: -; D: -; CDR3: CASSSGTNTGELFF; DNA: TGTGCCAGCAGTTCAGGAACCAACACCGGGGAGCTGTTTTTT
J: TRBJ2-3; V: TRBV11-2; size: -; D: -; CDR3: CASSFRGTDTQYF; DNA: TGTGCCAGCAGCTTCAGGGGAACAGATACGCAGTATTTT
J: TRBJ1-1; V: TRBV27; size: -; D: -; CDR3: CASSATFRENTEAFF; DNA: TGTGCCAGCAGTGCCACCTTCCGGGAAAACACTGAAGCTTTCTTT
J: TRBJ1-4; V: TRBV28; size: -; D: TRBD1; CDR3: CASSSSRTGGELTLLFF; DNA: TGTGCCAGCAGTTCATCTCGAACAGGGGGGGAGTTAACTTTGCTGTTTTTT
J: TRBJ2-3; V: TRBV18; size: -; D: -; CDR3: CASSPPGSTDTQYF; DNA: TGTGCCAGCTCACCACCGGGCAGCACAGATACGCAGTATTTT
J: TRBJ1-5; V: TRBV2; size: -; D: -; CDR3: CASSGDGGQPQHF; DNA: TGTGCCAGCAGTGGGGACGGAGGGCAGCCCCAGCATTTT
J: TRBJ2-3; V: TRBV10-3; size: -; D: TRBD1; CDR3: CAVRQGQGNTDTQYF; DNA: TGTGCCGTTCGCCAGGGACAGGGGAACACAGATACGCAGTATTTT
J: TRBJ1-1; V: TRBV7-9; size: few; D: -; CDR3: CASSSATGAEAFF; DNA: TGTGCCAGCAGCTCAGCGACAGGCGCTGAAGCTTTCTTT
J: TRBJ1-6; V: TRBV5-1; size: -; D: TRBD1; CDR3: CASSLWGQDNSPLHF; DNA: TGCGCCAGCAGCTTATGGGGACAGGATAATTCACCCCTCCACTTT
J: TRBJ1-1; V: TRBV6-5; size: -; D: -; CDR3: CASRFRNTEAFF; DNA: TGTGCCAGCAGATTCCGGAACACTGAAGCTTTCTTT
J: TRBJ1-5; V: TRBV18; size: -; D: -; CDR3: CASSPRRDPSNQPQHF; DNA: TGTGCCAGCTCACCCCGCCGGGATCCTAGCAATCAGCCCCAGCATTTT
J: TRBJ1-1; V: TRBV21-1; size: -; D: -; CDR3: CASSKGAGGTEAFF; DNA: TGTGCCAGCAGCAAAGGGGCGGGGGGTACTGAAGCTTTCTTT
J: TRBJ2-3; V: TRBV5-1; size: -; D: -; CDR3: CASSLNGGPDTQYF; DNA: TGCGCCAGCAGCTTGAACGGCGGCCCAGATACGCAGTATTTT
J: TRBJ2-7; V: TRBV14; size: -; D: TRBD2; CDR3: CASSQVVAGGYEQYF; DNA: TGTGCCAGCAGCCAAGTCGTAGCGGGAGGGTACGAGCAGTACTTC
J: TRBJ2-7; V: TRBV5-4; size: once; D: -; CDR3: CASSLGTSSYEQYF; DNA: TGTGCCAGCAGCTTGGGGACTTCCTCCTACGAGCAGTACTTC
J: TRBJ1-5; V: TRBV2; size: -; D: -; CDR3: CASSEGNRGTQPQHF; DNA: TGTGCCAGCAGTGAAGGAAACCGGGGGACTCAGCCCCAGCATTTT
J: TRBJ2-5; V: TRBV19; size: -; D: TRBD2; CDR3: CASSTTSGAGETQYF; DNA: TGTGCCAGTAGTACGACTAGCGGGGCTGGTGAGACCCAGTACTTC
J: TRBJ2-1; V: TRBV25-1; size: -; D: -; CDR3: CASSEGTSWLFFEQFF; DNA: TGTGCCAGCAGTGAAGGCACTAGCTGGCTTTTCTTTGAGCAGTTCTTC
J: TRBJ1-2; V: TRBV6-1; size: few; D: TRBD1; CDR3: CATQTGQDYGYTF; DNA: TGTGCCACACAGACAGGGCAAGACTATGGCTACACCTTC
J: TRBJ2-5; V: TRBV18; size: -; D: TRBD2; CDR3: CASSPPASGRAPGETQYF; DNA: TGTGCCAGCTCACCACCCGCTAGCGGGAGGGCCCCGGGGGAGACCCAGTACTTC
J: TRBJ2-5; V: TRBV5-1; size: -; D: TRBD2; CDR3: CASSLIPGGETQYF; DNA: TGCGCCAGCAGCTTGATTCCGGGGGGAGAGACCCAGTACTTC
J: TRBJ1-2; V: TRBV5-4; size: -; D: TRBD1; CDR3: CASSRDSYYGYTF; DNA: TGTGCCAGCAGTAGGGACAGCTATTATGGCTACACCTTC